This TCR beta chain stems from a study of T cell changes during pregnancy in multiple sclerosis. The data were produced by immunoSEQ multiplex PCR, yet TCRdb's version contains in-frame clones alone and is incomplete. This repertoire shows fewer than 45,000 clones, approximately 89% found once; its top ten account for 0.6% to 0.9%. V was clipped by 1 base and J by 4 bases; unmatched bases: 6. Per germline, CDR1 SGHDT and CDR2 YYEEEE. The CDR3 has 15 residues. The V gene is TRBV5-6, the J gene TRBJ2-3; 7 positions match TRBD1. Source: CD4+ T cells from peripheral blood mononuclear cells, taken after pregnancy. This sequence was found in a female donor in good health, enrolled as a control in a pregnancy study. DNA of the CDR3: TGTGCCAGCAGCTTGATCGGGCAGGGGGCAGATACGCAGTATTTT. It is translated as CASSLIGQGADTQYF.